This T cell receptor (beta chain) was captured by sequencing in a study of blood T cell repertoires in COVID-19. In germline, CDR1 is MDHEN, CDR2 SYDVKM. V was clipped by 2 bases and J by 3 bases; unmatched bases: 1. This CDR3 has 14 residues. The data were produced by immunoSEQ multiplex PCR, yet TCRdb's version contains in-frame clones alone and is incomplete. The sample records a few hundred thousand clones, around 87% being singletons. The chain employs TRBV28 and TRBJ2-7, with 10 bases lining up with TRBD2. Sequences were obtained from peripheral blood. This receptor was obtained from a woman in her fifties or sixties who had recovered from COVID-19. The CDR3 DNA sequence: TGTGCCAGCAGTTTACTAGCGGGAGACTACGAGCAGTACTTC. This codes for CASSLLAGDYEQYF.